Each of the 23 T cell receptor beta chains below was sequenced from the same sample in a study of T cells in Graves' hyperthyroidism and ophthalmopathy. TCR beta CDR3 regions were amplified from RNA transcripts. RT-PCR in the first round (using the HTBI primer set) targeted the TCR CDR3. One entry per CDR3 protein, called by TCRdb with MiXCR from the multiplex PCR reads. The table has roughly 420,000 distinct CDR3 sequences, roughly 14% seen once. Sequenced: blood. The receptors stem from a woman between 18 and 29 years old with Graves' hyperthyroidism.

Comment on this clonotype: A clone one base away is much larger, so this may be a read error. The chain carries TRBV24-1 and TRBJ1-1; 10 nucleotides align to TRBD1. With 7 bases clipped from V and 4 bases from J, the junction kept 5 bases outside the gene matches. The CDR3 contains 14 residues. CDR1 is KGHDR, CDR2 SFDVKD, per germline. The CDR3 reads CATRETGGGTEAFF. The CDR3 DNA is TGTGCCACCAGAGAGACAGGGGGCGGCACTGAAGCTTTCTTT.

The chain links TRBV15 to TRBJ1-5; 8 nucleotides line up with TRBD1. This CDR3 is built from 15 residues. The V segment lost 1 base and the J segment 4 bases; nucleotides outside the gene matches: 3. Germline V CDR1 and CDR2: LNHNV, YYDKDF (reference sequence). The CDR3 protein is CATSRAGGGNQPQHF. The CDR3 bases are TGTGCCACCAGCAGAGCAGGGGGCGGGAATCAGCCCCAGCATTTT. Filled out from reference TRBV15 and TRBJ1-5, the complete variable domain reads DAMVIQNPRYQVTQFGKPVTLSCSQTLNHNVMYWYQQKSSQAPKLLFHYYDKDFNNEADTPDNFQSRRPNTSFCFLDIRSPGLGDTAMYLCATSRAGGGNQPQHFGDGTRLSIL.

CDR3 region: CASSPSIRLAAYNEQFF. DNA of the CDR3: TGTGCCAGCAGCCCTTCCATCCGGCTAGCGGCCTACAATGAGCAGTTCTTC. The rearrangement uses TRBV6-1 and TRBJ2-1; 7 nucleotides match TRBD2. After removal of 6 bases from V and 2 bases from J, the junction contained 13 bases not matched to a gene. The CDR3 is 17 residues long. The germline CDR1 and CDR2 sequences are MNHNS and SASEGT.

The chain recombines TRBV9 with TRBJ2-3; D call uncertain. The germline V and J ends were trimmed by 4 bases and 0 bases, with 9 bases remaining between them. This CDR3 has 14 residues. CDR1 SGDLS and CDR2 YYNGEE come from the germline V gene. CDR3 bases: TGTGCCAGCAGCCCCCAGACTAGCACAGATACGCAGTATTTT. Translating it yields CASSPQTSTDTQYF.

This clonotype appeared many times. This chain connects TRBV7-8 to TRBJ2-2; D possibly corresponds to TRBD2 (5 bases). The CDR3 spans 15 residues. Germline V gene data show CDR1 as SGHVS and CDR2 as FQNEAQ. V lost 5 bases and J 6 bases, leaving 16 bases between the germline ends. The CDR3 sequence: CASSPVAAGAGELFF. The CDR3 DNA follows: TGTGCCAGCAGCCCTGTTGCCGCGGGCGCCGGGGAGCTGTTTTTT.

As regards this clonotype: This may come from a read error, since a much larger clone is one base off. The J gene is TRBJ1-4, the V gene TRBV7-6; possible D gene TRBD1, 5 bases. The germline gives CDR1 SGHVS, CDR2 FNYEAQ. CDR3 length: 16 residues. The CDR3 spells CASSLRDPATNGKLFF. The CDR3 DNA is TGTGCCAGCAGCTTACGGGACCCTGCAACTAATGGAAAACTGTTTTTT.

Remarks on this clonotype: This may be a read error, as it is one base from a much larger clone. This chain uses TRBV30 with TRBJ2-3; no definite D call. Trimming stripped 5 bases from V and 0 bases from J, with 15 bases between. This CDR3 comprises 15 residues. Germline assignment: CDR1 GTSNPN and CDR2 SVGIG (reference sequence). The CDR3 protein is CAWGPQRSSTDTQYF. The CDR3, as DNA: TGTGCCTGGGGTCCTCAGAGGAGTAGCACAGATACGCAGTATTTT.

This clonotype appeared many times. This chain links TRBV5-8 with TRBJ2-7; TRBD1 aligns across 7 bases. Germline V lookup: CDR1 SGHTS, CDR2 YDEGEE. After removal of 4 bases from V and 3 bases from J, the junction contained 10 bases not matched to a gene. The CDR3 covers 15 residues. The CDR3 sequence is CASSVTLTGYYEQYF. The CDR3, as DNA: TGTGCCAGCAGCGTGACGTTGACAGGGTACTACGAGCAGTACTTC.

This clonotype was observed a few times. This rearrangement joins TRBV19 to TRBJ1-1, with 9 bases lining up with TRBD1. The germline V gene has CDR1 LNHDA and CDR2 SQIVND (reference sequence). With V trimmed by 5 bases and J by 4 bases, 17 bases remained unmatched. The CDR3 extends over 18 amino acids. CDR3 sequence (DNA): TGTGCCAGTAGTCTCCTCGTCCCGGGACAGGGTGGGGGCACTGAAGCTTTCTTT. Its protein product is CASSLLVPGQGGGTEAFF.

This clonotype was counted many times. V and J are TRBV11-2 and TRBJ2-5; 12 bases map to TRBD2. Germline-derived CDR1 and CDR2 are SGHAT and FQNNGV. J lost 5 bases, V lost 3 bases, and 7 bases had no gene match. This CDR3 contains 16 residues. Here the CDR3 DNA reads TGTGCCAGCAGCTTCCTAGCGGGGGGGTACGCGGAGACCCAGTACTTC. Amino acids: CASSFLAGGYAETQYF.

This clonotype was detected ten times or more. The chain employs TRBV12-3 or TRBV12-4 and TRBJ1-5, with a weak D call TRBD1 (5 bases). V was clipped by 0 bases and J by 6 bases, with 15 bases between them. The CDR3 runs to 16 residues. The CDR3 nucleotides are TGTGCCAGCAGTTTAGCGCTAGGGGCGCTAAGTCAGCCCCAGCATTTT. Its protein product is CASSLALGALSQPQHF.

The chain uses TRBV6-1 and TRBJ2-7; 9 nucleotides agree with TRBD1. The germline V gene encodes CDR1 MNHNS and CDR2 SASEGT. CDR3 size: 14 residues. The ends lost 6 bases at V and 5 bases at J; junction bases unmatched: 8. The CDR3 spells CASRKQGADHEQYF. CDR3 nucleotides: TGTGCCAGCAGGAAACAGGGGGCGGACCACGAGCAGTACTTC.

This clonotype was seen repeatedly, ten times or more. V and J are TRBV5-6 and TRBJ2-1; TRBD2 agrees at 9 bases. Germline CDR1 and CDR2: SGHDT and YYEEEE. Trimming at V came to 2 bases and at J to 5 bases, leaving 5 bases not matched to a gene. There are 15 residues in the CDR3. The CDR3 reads CASSFPAGGHNEQFF. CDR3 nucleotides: TGTGCCAGCAGCTTCCCAGCGGGAGGCCACAATGAGCAGTTCTTC. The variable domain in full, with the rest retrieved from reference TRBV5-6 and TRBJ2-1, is DAGVTQSPTHLIKTRGQQVTLRCSPKSGHDTVSWYQQALGQGPQFIFQYYEEEERQRGNFPDRFSGHQFPNYSSELNVNALLLGDSALYLCASSFPAGGHNEQFFGPGTRLTVL.

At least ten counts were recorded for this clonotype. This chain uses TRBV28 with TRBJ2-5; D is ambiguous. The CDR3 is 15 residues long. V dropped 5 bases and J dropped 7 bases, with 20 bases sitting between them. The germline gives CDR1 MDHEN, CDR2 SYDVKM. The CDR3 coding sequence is TGTGCCAGCAGTGAGGTTTATGTATCTCCAGGGACCCAGTACTTC. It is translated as CASSEVYVSPGTQYF.

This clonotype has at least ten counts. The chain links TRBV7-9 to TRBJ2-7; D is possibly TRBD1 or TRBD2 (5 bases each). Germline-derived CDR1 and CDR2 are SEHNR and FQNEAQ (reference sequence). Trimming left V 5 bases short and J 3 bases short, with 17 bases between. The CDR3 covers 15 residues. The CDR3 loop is CASSLPGRINYEQYF. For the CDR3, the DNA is TGTGCCAGCAGCCTCCCGGGACGGATTAACTACGAGCAGTACTTC.

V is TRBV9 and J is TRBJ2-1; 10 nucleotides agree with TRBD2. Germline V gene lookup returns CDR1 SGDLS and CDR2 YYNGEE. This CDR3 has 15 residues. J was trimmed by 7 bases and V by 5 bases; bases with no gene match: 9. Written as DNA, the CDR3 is TGTGCCAGCAGACAGAGCGGGGGGGCTTCGAATGAGCAGTTCTTC. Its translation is CASRQSGGASNEQFF.

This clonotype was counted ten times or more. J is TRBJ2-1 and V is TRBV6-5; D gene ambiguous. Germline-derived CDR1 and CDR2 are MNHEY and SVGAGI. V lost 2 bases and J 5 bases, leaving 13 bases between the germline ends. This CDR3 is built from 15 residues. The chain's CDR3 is CASSYVGIRDNEQFF. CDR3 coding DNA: TGTGCCAGCAGTTACGTGGGGATCCGGGACAATGAGCAGTTCTTC.

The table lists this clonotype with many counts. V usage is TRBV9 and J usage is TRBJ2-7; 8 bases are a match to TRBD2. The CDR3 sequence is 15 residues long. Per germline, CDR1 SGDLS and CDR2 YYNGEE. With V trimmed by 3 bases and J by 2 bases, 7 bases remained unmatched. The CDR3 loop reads CASSAHTSGAYEQYF. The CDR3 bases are TGTGCCAGCAGCGCCCACACTAGCGGCGCCTACGAGCAGTACTTC.

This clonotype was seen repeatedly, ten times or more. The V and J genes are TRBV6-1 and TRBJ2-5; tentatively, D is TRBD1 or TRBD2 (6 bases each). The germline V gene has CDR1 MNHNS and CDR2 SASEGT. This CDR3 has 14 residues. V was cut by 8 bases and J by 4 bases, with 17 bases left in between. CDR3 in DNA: TGTGCCAGCCAGACCGTGGGGGGCCGAGAGACCCAGTACTTC. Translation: CASQTVGGRETQYF.

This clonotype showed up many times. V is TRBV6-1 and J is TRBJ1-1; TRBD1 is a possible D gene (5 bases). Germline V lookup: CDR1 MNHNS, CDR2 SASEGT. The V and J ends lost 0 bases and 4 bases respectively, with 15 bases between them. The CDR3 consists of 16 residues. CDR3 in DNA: TGTGCCAGCAGTGAAGCCCCGATGGGGGAGAGCACTGAAGCTTTCTTT. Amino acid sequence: CASSEAPMGESTEAFF.

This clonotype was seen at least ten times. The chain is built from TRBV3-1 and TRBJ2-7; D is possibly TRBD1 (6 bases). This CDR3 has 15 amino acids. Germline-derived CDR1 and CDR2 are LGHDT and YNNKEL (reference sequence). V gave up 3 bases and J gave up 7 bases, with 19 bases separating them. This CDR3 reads CASSQYRTVKEEQYF. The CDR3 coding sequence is TGTGCCAGCAGCCAGTACCGGACAGTAAAGGAAGAGCAGTACTTC.

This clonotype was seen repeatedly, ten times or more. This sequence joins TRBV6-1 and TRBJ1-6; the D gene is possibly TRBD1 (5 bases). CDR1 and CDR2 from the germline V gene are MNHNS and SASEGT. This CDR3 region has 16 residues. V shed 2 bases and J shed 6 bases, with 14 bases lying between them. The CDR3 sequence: CASSEWPGRINSPLHF. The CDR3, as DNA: TGTGCCAGCAGTGAATGGCCGGGACGGATTAATTCACCCCTCCACTTT.

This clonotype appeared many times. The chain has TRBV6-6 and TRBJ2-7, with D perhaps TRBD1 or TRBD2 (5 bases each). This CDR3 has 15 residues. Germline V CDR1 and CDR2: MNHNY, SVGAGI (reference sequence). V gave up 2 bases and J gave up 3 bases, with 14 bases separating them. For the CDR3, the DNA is TGTGCCAGCAGTTACGGGGACGGTTCCCTCTACGAGCAGTACTTC. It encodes CASSYGDGSLYEQYF.